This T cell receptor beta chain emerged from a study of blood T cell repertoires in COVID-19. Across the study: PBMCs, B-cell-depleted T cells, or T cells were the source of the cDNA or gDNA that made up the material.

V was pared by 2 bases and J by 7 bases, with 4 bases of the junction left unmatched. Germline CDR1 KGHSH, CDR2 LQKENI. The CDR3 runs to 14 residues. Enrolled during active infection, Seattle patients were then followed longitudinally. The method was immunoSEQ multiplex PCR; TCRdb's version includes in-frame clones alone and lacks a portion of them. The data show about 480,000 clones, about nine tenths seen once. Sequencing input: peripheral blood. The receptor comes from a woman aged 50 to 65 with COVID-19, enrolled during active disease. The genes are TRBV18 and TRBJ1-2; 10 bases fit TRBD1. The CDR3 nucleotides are TGTGCCAGCTCACCAGAAGGGACAGGGGCTGGCTACACCTTC. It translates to CASSPEGTGAGYTF.